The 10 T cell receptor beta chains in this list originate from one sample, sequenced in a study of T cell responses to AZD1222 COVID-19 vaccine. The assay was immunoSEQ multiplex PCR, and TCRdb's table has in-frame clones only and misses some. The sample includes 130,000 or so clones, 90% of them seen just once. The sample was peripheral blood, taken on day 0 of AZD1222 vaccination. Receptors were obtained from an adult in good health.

CDR3 nucleotide sequence: TGTGCCAGCAGTTTAAGGTCAGGGTTGGGGAATCAGCCCCAGCATTTT. Residues: CASSLRSGLGNQPQHF. The chain has TRBV28 and TRBJ1-5; D perhaps matches TRBD1 (5 bases). CDR1 MDHEN and CDR2 SYDVKM come from the germline V gene. Trimming pared 2 bases from V and 4 bases from J, leaving 15 bases between. The CDR3 is made up of 16 amino acids.

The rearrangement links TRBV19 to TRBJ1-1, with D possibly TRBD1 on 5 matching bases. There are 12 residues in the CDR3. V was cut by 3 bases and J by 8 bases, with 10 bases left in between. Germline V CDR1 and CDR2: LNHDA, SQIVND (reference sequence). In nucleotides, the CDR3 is TGTGCCAGTAGTATTGGGGCGGACGAAGCTTTCTTT. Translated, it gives CASSIGADEAFF.

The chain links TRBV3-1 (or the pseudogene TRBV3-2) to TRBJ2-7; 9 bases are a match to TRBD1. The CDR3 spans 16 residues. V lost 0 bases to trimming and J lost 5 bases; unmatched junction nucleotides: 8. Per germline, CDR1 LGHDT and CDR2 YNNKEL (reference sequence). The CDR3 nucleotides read TGTGCCAGCAGCCAAGACGGACAGGGGTTGCGAGACGAGCAGTACTTC. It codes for CASSQDGQGLRDEQYF.

CDR3 sequence: CASSLVSGVTNEKLFF. The CDR3 DNA reads as TGTGCCAGCAGCTTAGTGTCAGGGGTTACTAATGAAAAACTGTTTTTT. V gene TRBV7-9 combines with J gene TRBJ1-4; tentative D call: TRBD1 (6 bases). V gave up 1 base and J gave up 2 bases, with 11 bases separating them. Germline V gives CDR1 SEHNR, CDR2 FQNEAQ (reference sequence). CDR3 size: 16 residues.

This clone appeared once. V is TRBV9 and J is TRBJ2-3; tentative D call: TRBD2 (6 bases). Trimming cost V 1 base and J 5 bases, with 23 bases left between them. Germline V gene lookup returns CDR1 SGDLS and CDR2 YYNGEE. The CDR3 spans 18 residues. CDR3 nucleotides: TGTGCCAGCAGCGTATATGGGGGGACCAGCCTAGGCAGAGATACGCAGTATTTT. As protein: CASSVYGGTSLGRDTQYF.

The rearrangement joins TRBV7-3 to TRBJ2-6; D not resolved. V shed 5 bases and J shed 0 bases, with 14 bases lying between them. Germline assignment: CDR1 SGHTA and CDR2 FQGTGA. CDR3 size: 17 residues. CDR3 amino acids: CASSPIGVGSGANVLTF. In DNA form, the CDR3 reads TGTGCCAGCAGCCCCATTGGGGTGGGCTCTGGGGCCAACGTCCTGACTTTC.

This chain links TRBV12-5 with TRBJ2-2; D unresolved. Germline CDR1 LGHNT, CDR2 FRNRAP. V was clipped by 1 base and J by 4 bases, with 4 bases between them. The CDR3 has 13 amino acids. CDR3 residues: CASGLDSTGELFF. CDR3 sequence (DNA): TGTGCTAGTGGTTTGGACAGCACCGGGGAGCTGTTTTTT.

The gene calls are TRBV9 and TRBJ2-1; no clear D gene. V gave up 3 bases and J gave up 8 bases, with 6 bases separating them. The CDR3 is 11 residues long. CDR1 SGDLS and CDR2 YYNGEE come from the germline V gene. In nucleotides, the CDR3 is TGTGCCAGCAGCGGTCGGGATGAGCAGTTCTTC. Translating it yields CASSGRDEQFF.

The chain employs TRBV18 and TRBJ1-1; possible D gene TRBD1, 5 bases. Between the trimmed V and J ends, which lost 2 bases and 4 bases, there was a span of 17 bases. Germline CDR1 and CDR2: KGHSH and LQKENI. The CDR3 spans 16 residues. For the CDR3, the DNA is TGTGCCAGCTCACCAAGAGAGGGGATGGTGGGCACTGAAGCTTTCTTT. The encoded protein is CASSPREGMVGTEAFF.

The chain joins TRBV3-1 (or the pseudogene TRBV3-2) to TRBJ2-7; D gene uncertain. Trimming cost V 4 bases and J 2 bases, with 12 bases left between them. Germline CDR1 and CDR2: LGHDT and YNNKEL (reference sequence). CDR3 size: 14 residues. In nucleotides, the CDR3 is TGTGCCAGCAGCCCCCGGCAGGCCGCCTACGAGCAGTACTTC. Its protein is CASSPRQAAYEQYF.